These 20 T cell receptor beta chains were all obtained from the same sample, sequenced in a study of post-analysis software for immune sequencing data. General study findings and limits: Compared with controls, patients had more of roughly five TRBV segments, including TRBV5-6, TRBV5-1 and TRBV20-1.

Every TCR beta cDNA library bore unique molecular identifiers. From the PCR reads, TCRdb called clonotypes with MiXCR, one entry per CDR3 protein. The table lists 500,000 to 600,000 distinct CDR3 sequences, 44% of them singletons. No antigen has been assigned to these receptors. Sequenced input: blood. The receptor source for this set is a girl aged 10 to 17 with multiple sclerosis.

Regarding this clonotype: The conserved closing phenylalanine or tryptophan is absent in this CDR3, likely reflecting a read error. This chain joins TRBV29-1 and TRBJ2-5; 9 bases match TRBD1. J lost 5 bases, V lost 0 bases, and 16 bases had no gene match. Germline CDR1 reads SQVTM; CDR2 reads ANQGSEA. This CDR3 region has 18 residues. The CDR3 bases are TGCAGCGTTGAAGACCCGGAAACCGGGACAGGGATAATGGAGACCCAGTACTCC. Its protein is CSVEDPETGTGIMETQYS.

The J gene is TRBJ1-2, the V gene TRBV27; possible D gene TRBD1, 5 bases. CDR1 is MNHEY, CDR2 SMNVEV, per germline (reference sequence). V lost 3 bases to trimming and J lost 3 bases, with 14 bases between them. This CDR3 comprises 15 residues. The CDR3 DNA reads TGTGCCAGCAGTTTGGGGTCAGGGCAGCACTATGGCTACACCTTC. This sequence encodes CASSLGSGQHYGYTF.

The V and J genes are TRBV9 and TRBJ2-3, with a weak D call TRBD1 (6 bases). The CDR3 is 16 residues long. Germline-derived CDR1 and CDR2 are SGDLS and YYNGEE. V lost 0 bases to trimming and J lost 2 bases, with 13 bases between them. The CDR3 here is CASSVGPGDSTDTQYF. CDR3 DNA sequence: TGTGCCAGCAGCGTAGGACCAGGGGATTCCACAGATACGCAGTATTTT.

In its sample, this clonotype was seen a few times. The junction differs from germline at one of its ends, possibly a read error. The chain employs TRBV5-1 and TRBJ2-7, with 8 positions matching TRBD1. Germline-derived CDR1 and CDR2 are SGHRS and YFSETQ. The CDR3 runs 14 residues. For the CDR3, the DNA is TGTGCCAGCAGCTTAGCCGGGACAGGCTACGAGCAGTACTTC. It is translated as CASSLAGTGYEQYF.

V is TRBV18 and J is TRBJ2-5, with D maybe TRBD1 (5 bases). Judging by the DNA end, TRBJ2-7 fits better; the J call may be wrong. This CDR3 spans 14 amino acids. Germline V gene sequence: CDR1 KGHSH, CDR2 LQKENI. The CDR3 protein is CASSTGRVWDEQYF. The CDR3, as DNA: TGTGCCAGCTCAACCGGCAGGGTATGGGACGAGCAGTACTTC.

CDR3 in amino acids: CASSEPPRDRGTDTQYF. In nucleotides, the CDR3 is TGTGCCAGCAGTGAACCACCCCGGGACAGGGGTACGGATACGCAGTATTTT. The chain is built from TRBV2 and TRBJ2-3, with 10 positions matching TRBD1. V lost 2 bases to trimming and J lost 6 bases; unmatched junction nucleotides: 11. CDR1 SNHLY and CDR2 FYNNEI come from the germline V gene. The CDR3 is 17 residues long.

V gene TRBV5-1 combines with J gene TRBJ2-1; D gene unclear. The V end was cut by 1 base, the J end by 15 bases, with 14 bases between. The CDR3 consists of 12 residues. The germline CDR1 and CDR2 sequences are SGHRS and YFSETQ. CDR3 in amino acids: CASSLNGPWAFF. Written as DNA, the CDR3 is TGCGCCAGCAGCTTGAACGGGCCTTGGGCGTTCTTC.

The chain joins TRBV12-3 or TRBV12-4 to TRBJ2-5, with D possibly TRBD2 on 5 matching bases. There are 14 residues in the CDR3. Trimming took 3 bases from V and 9 from J, leaving 17 bases between them. CDR3 residues: CASSFSAANEAQYF. The CDR3 region has the DNA TGTGCCAGCAGTTTCTCAGCGGCGAATGAGGCCCAGTACTTC.

This clonotype was picked up one time. This sequence joins TRBV12-3 or TRBV12-4 and TRBJ1-5; tentative D call: TRBD1 (6 bases). The CDR3 runs 14 residues. V was pared by 5 bases and J by 7 bases, with 15 bases between. The CDR3 loop is CASSPGQESQPQHF. The CDR3 nucleotides are TGTGCCAGCAGTCCGGGACAAGAGTCACAGCCCCAGCATTTT.

The chain links TRBV10-1 to TRBJ2-1; a possible D gene is TRBD2 (6 bases). The CDR3 totals 14 residues. V lost 3 bases to trimming and J lost 9 bases, with 15 bases between them. Per germline, CDR1 WNHNN and CDR2 SYGVQD (reference sequence). The CDR3 nucleotides are TGCGCCAGCAGTGATACGGGAGTCGGGAGTGAGCAGTTCTTC. As protein: CASSDTGVGSEQFF.

The table lists this clonotype with a few counts. This chain links TRBV6-2 or TRBV6-3 with TRBJ2-5, with D maybe TRBD1 (6 bases). The end of the DNA fits TRBJ2-7 better, so the J call may be wrong. This CDR3 is 15 amino acids long. Germline loops: CDR1 MNHEY, CDR2 SVGEGT. CDR3 loop: CASSYGAGVSYEQYF. The CDR3 DNA follows: TGTGCCAGCAGTTACGGGGCAGGGGTCTCCTACGAGCAGTACTTC.

This clonotype was observed a few times. V usage is TRBV2 and J usage is TRBJ2-5; D is uncertain. The CDR3 contains 17 residues. V was pared by 4 bases and J by 5 bases, with 23 bases between. The germline CDR1 and CDR2 sequences are SNHLY and FYNNEI. CDR3: CASSVNYEVAIFETQYF. For the CDR3, the DNA is TGTGCCAGCAGTGTGAATTACGAAGTAGCAATTTTCGAGACCCAGTACTTC.

This clonotype appeared a few times. This chain links TRBV4-1 with TRBJ2-7, with TRBD1 matching 7 bases. Germline V CDR1 and CDR2: MGHRA, YSYEKL. The CDR3 loop spans 15 amino acids. V lost 1 base and J lost 5; bases outside the gene matches: 8. CDR3 bases: TGCGCCAGCAGCCAAGCTGAATTGACAGGGAACGAGCAGTACTTC. Its protein product is CASSQAELTGNEQYF.

The chain couples TRBV12-3 or TRBV12-4 to TRBJ2-1, with 7 bases matching TRBD2. This CDR3 has 14 residues. V gave up 5 bases and J gave up 3 bases; unmatched junction bases: 4. The CDR3 DNA sequence: TGTGCCAGCAGTCGACGGGGGGTCTACAATGAGCAGTTCTTC. Translating gives CASSRRGVYNEQFF.

The rearrangement joins TRBV4-2 to TRBJ1-2; D uncertain. V was pared by 5 bases and J by 2 bases, with 6 bases between. The germline V gene has CDR1 LGHNA and CDR2 YNFKEQ. The CDR3 contains 12 residues. The CDR3 bases are TGTGCCAGCAGCACCCCAAACTATGGCTACACCTTC. Amino acids: CASSTPNYGYTF.

The rearrangement joins TRBV24-1 to TRBJ2-5, with 13 bases aligning to TRBD2. This CDR3 comprises 19 residues. Trimming took 3 bases from V and 0 from J; bases not matched to a gene: 9. Germline CDR1 KGHDR, CDR2 SFDVKD. Here the CDR3 DNA reads TGTGCCACCAGTGATCCCTATTACGGACTAGCGGGGGACCAAGAGACCCAGTACTTC. This encodes CATSDPYYGLAGDQETQYF.

A word on this clonotype: The junction departs from germline at one end; a sequencing error may be responsible. V and J are TRBV6-6 and TRBJ1-2; 7 nucleotides match TRBD1. CDR1 MNHNY and CDR2 SVGAGI come from the germline V gene (reference sequence). The CDR3 consists of 14 residues. CDR3 loop: CASRGQEGDYGHTF. The DNA of the CDR3 is TGTGCCAGCAGAGGACAGGAGGGGGACTATGGCCACACCTTC.

The V and J genes are TRBV20-1 and TRBJ2-7; 7 nucleotides match TRBD2. V lost 4 bases and J lost 2; bases outside the gene matches: 8. Germline lookup yields CDR1 DFQATT and CDR2 SNEGSKA (reference sequence). The CDR3 spans 14 residues. CDR3 coding DNA: TGCAGTGCTACCGAGACTAGCCGTACCTACGAGCAGTACTTC. Residues: CSATETSRTYEQYF.

This clonotype was counted between two and nine times. At one end the junction does not follow the germline gene, possibly because of a read error. The chain has TRBV12-3 or TRBV12-4 and TRBJ2-7; D remains unclear. This CDR3 contains 14 residues. The CDR3 sequence: CASSLGWRSDERYF. CDR3 nucleotide sequence: TGTGCCAGCAGTTTAGGCTGGAGATCGGACGAGCGGTACTTC.

This clonotype was detected a few times. The V and J genes are TRBV6-1 and TRBJ2-6; no clear D. Trimming cost V 7 bases and J 0 bases, with 19 bases left between them. Germline V gene data show CDR1 as MNHNS and CDR2 as SASEGT. The CDR3 spans 18 residues. The chain's CDR3 is CASTDRRQKFSGANVLTF. CDR3 in DNA: TGTGCCAGCACAGACCGGAGACAAAAGTTCTCTGGGGCCAACGTCCTGACTTTC.